This T cell receptor (beta chain) was sequenced for a study of blood T cell repertoires in COVID-19. Study as a whole: The study drew acute and convalescent COVID-19 samples from the United States, Italy and Spain. Sources were T cells, B-cell-depleted T cells, or PBMCs; the material itself was cDNA or gDNA.

The CDR3 runs 14 residues. Germline lookup yields CDR1 SNHLY and CDR2 FYNNEI. J was trimmed by 6 bases and V by 4 bases; bases with no gene match: 6. As handled by the study authors: Amplified reference gene primers provided the basis for estimating nucleated cell counts. The data were produced by immunoSEQ multiplex PCR, yet TCRdb's version contains in-frame clones alone and is incomplete. Clone size and V and J calls were adopted from that table, with D and trimming inferred from the DNA. The repertoire holds roughly 220,000 clones, with just over 85% as singletons. Everyone who took part was roughly 18 to 89 years old, and they came from about two dozen US areas.

This clonotype was sampled from a middle-aged woman with acute COVID-19. This chain connects TRBV2 to TRBJ1-5, with 7 positions matching TRBD1. Sequenced sample: PBMCs or T cells enriched from blood (not recorded which). The CDR3 protein is CASSVEGGIQPQHF. In DNA, the CDR3 is TGTGCCAGCAGTGTCGAAGGGGGCATTCAGCCCCAGCATTTT.